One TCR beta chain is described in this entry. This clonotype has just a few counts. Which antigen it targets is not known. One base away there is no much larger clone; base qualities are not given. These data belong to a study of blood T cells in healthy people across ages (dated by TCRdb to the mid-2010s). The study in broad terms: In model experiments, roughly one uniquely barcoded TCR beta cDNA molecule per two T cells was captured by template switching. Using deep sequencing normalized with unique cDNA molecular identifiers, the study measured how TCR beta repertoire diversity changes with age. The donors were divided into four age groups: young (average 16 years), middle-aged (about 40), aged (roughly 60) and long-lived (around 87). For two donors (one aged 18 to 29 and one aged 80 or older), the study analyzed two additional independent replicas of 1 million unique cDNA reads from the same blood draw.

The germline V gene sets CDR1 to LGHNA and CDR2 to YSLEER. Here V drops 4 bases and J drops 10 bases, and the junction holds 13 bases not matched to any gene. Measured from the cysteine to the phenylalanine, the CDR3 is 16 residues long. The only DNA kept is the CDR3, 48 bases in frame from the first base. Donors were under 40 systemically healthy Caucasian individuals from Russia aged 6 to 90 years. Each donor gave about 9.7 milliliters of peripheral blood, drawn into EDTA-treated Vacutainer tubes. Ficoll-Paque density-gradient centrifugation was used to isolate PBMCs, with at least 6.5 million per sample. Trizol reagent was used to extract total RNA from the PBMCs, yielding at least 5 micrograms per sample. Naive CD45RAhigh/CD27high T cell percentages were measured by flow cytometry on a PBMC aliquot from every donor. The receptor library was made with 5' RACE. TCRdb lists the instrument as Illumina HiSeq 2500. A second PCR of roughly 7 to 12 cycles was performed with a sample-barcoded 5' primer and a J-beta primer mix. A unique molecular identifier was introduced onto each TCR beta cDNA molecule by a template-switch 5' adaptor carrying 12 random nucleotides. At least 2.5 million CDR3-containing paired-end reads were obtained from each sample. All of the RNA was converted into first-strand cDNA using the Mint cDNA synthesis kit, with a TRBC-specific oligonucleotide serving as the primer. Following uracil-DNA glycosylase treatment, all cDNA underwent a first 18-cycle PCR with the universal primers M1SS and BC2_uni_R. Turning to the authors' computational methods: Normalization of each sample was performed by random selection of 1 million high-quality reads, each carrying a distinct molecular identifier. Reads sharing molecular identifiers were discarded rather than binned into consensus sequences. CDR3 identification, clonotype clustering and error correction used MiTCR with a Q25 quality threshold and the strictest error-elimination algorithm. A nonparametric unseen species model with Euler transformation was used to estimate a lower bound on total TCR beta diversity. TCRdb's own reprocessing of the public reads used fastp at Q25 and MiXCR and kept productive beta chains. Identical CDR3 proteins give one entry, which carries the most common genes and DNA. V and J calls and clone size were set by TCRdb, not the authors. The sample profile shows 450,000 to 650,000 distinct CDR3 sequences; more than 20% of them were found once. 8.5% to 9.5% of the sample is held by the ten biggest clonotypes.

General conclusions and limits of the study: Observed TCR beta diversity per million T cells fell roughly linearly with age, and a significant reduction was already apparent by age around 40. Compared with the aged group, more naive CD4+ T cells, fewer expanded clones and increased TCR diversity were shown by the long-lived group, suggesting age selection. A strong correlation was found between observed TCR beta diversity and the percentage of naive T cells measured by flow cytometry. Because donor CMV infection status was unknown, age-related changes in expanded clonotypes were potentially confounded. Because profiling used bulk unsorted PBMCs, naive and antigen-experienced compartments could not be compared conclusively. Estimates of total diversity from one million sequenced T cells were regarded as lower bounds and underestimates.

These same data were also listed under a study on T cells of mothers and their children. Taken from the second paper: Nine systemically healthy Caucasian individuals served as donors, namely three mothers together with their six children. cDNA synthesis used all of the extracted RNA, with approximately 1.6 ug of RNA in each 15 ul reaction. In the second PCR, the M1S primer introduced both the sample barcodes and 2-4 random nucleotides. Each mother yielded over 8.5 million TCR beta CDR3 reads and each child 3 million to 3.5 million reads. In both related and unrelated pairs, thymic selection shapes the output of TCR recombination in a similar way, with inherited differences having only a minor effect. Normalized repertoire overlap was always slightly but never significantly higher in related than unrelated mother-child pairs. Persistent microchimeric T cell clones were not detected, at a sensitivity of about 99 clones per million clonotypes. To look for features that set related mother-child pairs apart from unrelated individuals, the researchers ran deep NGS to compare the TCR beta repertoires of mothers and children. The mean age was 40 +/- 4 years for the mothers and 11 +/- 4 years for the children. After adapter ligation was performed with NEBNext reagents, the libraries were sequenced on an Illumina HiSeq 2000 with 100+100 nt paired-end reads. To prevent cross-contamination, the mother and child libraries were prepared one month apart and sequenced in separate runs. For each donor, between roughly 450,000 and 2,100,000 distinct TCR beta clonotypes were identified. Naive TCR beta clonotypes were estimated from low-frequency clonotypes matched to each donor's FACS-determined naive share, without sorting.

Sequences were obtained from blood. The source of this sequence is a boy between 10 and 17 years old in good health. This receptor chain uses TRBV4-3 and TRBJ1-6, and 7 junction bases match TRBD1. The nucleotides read TGCGCCAGCAGCCGGTCGACCCAGGGGGGAGAGTCACCCCTCCACTTT. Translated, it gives CASSRSTQGGESPLHF.